These 8 T cell receptor beta chains came from one sample sequenced in a study of shared clonotypes between healthy human individuals. Assay: immunoSEQ multiplex PCR; the TCRdb copy retains only in-frame clones and omits some. The repertoire holds 500,000 to 550,000 clones, with roughly 95% as singletons. Material for sequencing was naive CD4+ T cells sorted from blood. Subset given: CD45RA+ positively selected. The source is a woman in her 30s in good health.

The chain uses TRBV27 and TRBJ2-7, with 9 positions matching TRBD1. The trim removed 5 bases at V and 2 bases at J, leaving 4 bases unmatched. The CDR3 totals 14 residues. In germline, CDR1 is MNHEY, CDR2 SMNVEV (reference sequence). The CDR3 DNA follows: TGTGCCAGCAGTAGTTACAGGGGGCCCTACGAGCAGTACTTC. Residues: CASSSYRGPYEQYF.

This chain joins TRBV5-1 and TRBJ1-1; the match to TRBD1 covers 7 bases. Germline V gives CDR1 SGHRS, CDR2 YFSETQ. With V trimmed by 7 bases and J by 0 bases, 3 bases remained unmatched. The CDR3 is 13 residues long. The chain's CDR3 is CASATGLNTEAFF. In DNA form, the CDR3 reads TGCGCCAGCGCGACAGGGCTGAACACTGAAGCTTTCTTT.

Of note for this clone: The same CDR3 arises from other DNA sequences in this sample as well. This rearrangement joins TRBV5-1 to TRBJ2-5; D call uncertain. Germline lookup yields CDR1 SGHRS and CDR2 YFSETQ. Trimming left V 4 bases short and J 0 bases short, with 4 bases between. The length of the CDR3 is 12 residues. CDR3 sequence reads: CASSPNQETQYF. CDR3 in DNA: TGCGCCAGCAGCCCGAACCAAGAGACCCAGTACTTC.

The genes are TRBV28 and TRBJ2-5; 7 bases are shared with TRBD2. The CDR3 contains 12 residues. The germline V gene has CDR1 MDHEN and CDR2 SYDVKM. J lost 4 bases, V lost 8 bases, and 4 bases had no gene match. The CDR3 coding sequence is TGTGCCAGCTGGGGGGGTTCAGAGACCCAGTACTTC. This encodes CASWGGSETQYF.

V is TRBV6-1 and J is TRBJ1-1; D remains ambiguous. The CDR3 length is 13 residues. CDR1 and CDR2 (germline): MNHNS, SASEGT. Between the trimmed V and J ends, which lost 3 bases and 4 bases, there was a span of 9 bases. The CDR3 DNA reads as TGTGCCAGCAGTGAGCACCTAGGCACTGAAGCTTTCTTT. Translation: CASSEHLGTEAFF.

This chain connects TRBV19 to TRBJ1-2; tentatively, D is TRBD1 (5 bases). The CDR3 runs 13 residues. V was shortened by 1 base and J by 8 bases, with 11 bases between the two germline ends. Germline values: CDR1 LNHDA, CDR2 SQIVND (reference sequence). The CDR3, as DNA: TGTGCCAGTAGTATAGCGGGGCTTAGCGGCTACACCTTC. This codes for CASSIAGLSGYTF. Complete variable domain (other parts from reference TRBV19 and TRBJ1-2): DGGITQSPKYLFRKEGQNVTLSCEQNLNHDAMYWYRQDPGQGLRLIYYSQIVNDFQKGDIAEGYSVSREKKESFPLTVTSAQKNPTAFYLCASSIAGLSGYTFGSGTRLTVV.

The V gene is TRBV5-1, the J gene TRBJ2-2; 7 bases map to TRBD1. After removal of 0 bases from V and 0 bases from J, the junction contained 5 bases not matched to a gene. This CDR3 is built from 17 residues. Germline lookup yields CDR1 SGHRS and CDR2 YFSETQ. The CDR3 nucleotides are TGCGCCAGCAGCTTGGCTTCGGGGACAGCGAACACCGGGGAGCTGTTTTTT. Residues: CASSLASGTANTGELFF.

In regard to this clone: The junction shows a germline mismatch at one end, possibly a read error. Other nucleotide sequences from this sample produce the same CDR3. The chain employs TRBV15 and TRBJ2-2, with D possibly being TRBD1 or TRBD2 (5 bases each). The germline CDR1 and CDR2 sequences are LNHNV and YYDKDF (reference sequence). CDR3 size: 12 residues. The CDR3 sequence is CATSRDRGELFF. CDR3 nucleotides: TGTGCCACCAGCAGAGACCGAGGGGAACTGTTTTTT.